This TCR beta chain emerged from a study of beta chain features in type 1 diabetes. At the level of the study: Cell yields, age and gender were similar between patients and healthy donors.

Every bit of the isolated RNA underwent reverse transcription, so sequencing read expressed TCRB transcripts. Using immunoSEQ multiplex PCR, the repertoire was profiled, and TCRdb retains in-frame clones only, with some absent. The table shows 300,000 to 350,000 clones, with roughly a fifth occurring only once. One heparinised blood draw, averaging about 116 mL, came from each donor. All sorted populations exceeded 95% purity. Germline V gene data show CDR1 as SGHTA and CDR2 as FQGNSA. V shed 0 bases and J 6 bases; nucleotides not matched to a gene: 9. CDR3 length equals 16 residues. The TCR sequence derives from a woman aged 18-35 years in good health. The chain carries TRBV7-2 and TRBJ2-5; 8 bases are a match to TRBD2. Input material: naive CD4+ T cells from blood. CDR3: CASSLALLAGGKTQYF. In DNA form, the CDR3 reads TGTGCCAGCAGCTTAGCGCTGCTAGCGGGCGGTAAGACCCAGTACTTC.